The rows below give T cell receptor beta chains drawn from one sample of a study of human T cells and chemical hapten exposure. TCRdb re-derived calls from the RACE reads in MiXCR, one entry per CDR3 protein. The sample has over 55,000 distinct CDR3 sequences, around 10% seen once. The sample consisted of whole blood, taken in connection with sensitization to the hapten diphenylcyclopropenone (DPC). The receptors were sampled from a woman between 45 and 65 years old with alopecia areata. Some clones in this sample may be carry-over from other donors' samples. Both conserved end residues are part of each CDR3. The D gene is left open where the match is weak. Size is omitted from some rows. Given values are once, few, many or a class for expanded clones.

clone_size j_call d_call v_call cdr3_length cdr3_nt cdr3_aa
. TRBJ1-6 TRBD1 TRBV10-3 14 TGTGCCATCAGCCCTACGACAGGGGAAGTTTCCCTCCACTTT CAISPTTGEVSLHF
many TRBJ1-1 TRBD1 TRBV11-2 15 TGTGCCAGCAGCGGTCGGGACAGGACGAACACTGAAGCTTTCTTT CASSGRDRTNTEAFF
many TRBJ2-2 . TRBV24-1 13 TGTGCCATCGCCGGGTGGGAGACCGGGGAGCTGTTTTTT CAIAGWETGELFF
. TRBJ1-4 TRBD1 TRBV4-2 18 TGTGCCAGCAGCCAAGAGGGACAGGGCAGGGCAACTAATGAAAAACTGTTTTTT CASSQEGQGRATNEKLFF
many TRBJ2-7 . TRBV18 12 TGTGCCAGCTCAATGGGGGACTACGAGCAGTACTTC CASSMGDYEQYF
few TRBJ1-2 . TRBV7-9 12 TGTGCCAGCAGCTCTGAGGACAGAGAGGTTGTTTTC CASSSEDREVVF
once TRBJ1-4 . TRBV20-1 14 TGCAGTGCTAGAGAGGCCGGGGGGCAGGAAAAACTGTTTTTT CSAREAGGQEKLFF
many TRBJ1-5 . TRBV6-5 17 TGTGCCAGCACCCCAATCGCTGGGGCAGGTAGCAATCAGCCCCAGCATTTT CASTPIAGAGSNQPQHF
. TRBJ2-2 TRBD2 TRBV18 16 TGTGCCAGCTCACCACCTCTAGCGGGGTACACCGGGGAGCTGTTTTTT CASSPPLAGYTGELFF
. TRBJ2-5 TRBD2 TRBV15 16 TGTGCCACCAGCAGAGGACTAGCGGGGGGCCAAGAGACCCAGTACTTC CATSRGLAGGQETQYF
many TRBJ1-6 . TRBV6-1 17 TGTGCCAGCAGTGAAAGAAACCATCGCTCCTATAATTCACCCCTCCACTTT CASSERNHRSYNSPLHF
few TRBJ1-2 TRBD1 TRBV12-3/TRBV12-4 16 TGTGCCAGCAGTGAACCAGGGACAGCTTTGTCGAATGGCTACACCTTC CASSEPGTALSNGYTF
. TRBJ1-5 TRBD1 TRBV6-5 15 TGTGCGAGCAGTAGGGACAGATATAGCAATCAGCCCCAGCATTTT CASSRDRYSNQPQHF
many TRBJ1-4 . TRBV7-6 14 TGTGCCAGCAGCACCCGGACTGGGATTGAAAAACTGTTTTTT CASSTRTGIEKLFF
many TRBJ1-5 . TRBV12-5 15 TGTGCTAGTGGTTTGCACAGGGTGAGCAATCAGCCCCAGCATTTT CASGLHRVSNQPQHF
. TRBJ2-3 . TRBV7-2 13 TGTGCCAGCCAAGTTGCGGGGGCAGATACGCACTATTTT CASQVAGADTHYF
. TRBJ1-6 TRBD1 TRBV30 12 TGTGCCTGGGACAGGGCTAATTCACCCCTCCACTTT CAWDRANSPLHF
few TRBJ1-1 TRBD1 TRBV20-1 16 TGCAGTGCTAGCGGTCCCACCGGGACAGCGAACACTGAAGCTTTCTTT CSASGPTGTANTEAFF
many TRBJ2-6 . TRBV18 17 TGTGCCAGCTCTAAAACCAGCTCAGGGGCTGGGGCCAACGTCCTGACTTTC CASSKTSSGAGANVLTF
. TRBJ1-5 TRBD1 TRBV28 14 TGTGCCAGCAGTAGGGACAGGGGTAGTCAGCCCCAGCATTTT CASSRDRGSQPQHF
. TRBJ1-5 . TRBV7-2 16 TGTGCCAGCAGCTTAGTCGCCTCGTGGAGCAATCAGCCCCAGCATTTT CASSLVASWSNQPQHF
many TRBJ1-1 . TRBV6-2/TRBV6-3 14 TGTGCCAGCAGTAGACAGGCCTCGAACACTGAAGCTTTCTTT CASSRQASNTEAFF
few TRBJ1-3 . TRBV28 19 TGTGCCAGCAGTTTGTCGTTTTGGGGGCCAGTCCTCTCTGGAAACACCATATATTTT CASSLSFWGPVLSGNTIYF
few TRBJ2-3 TRBD1 TRBV6-5 15 TGTGCCAGCAGCCCCACAGGGGACCTACGTGATACGCAGTATTTT CASSPTGDLRDTQYF
many TRBJ1-1 TRBD1 TRBV7-6 12 TGTGCTATCAGGGGGCCTTACACTGAAGCTTTCTTT CAIRGPYTEAFF
few TRBJ1-5 . TRBV2 14 TGTGCCAGCAGTGGACAGCTTAGCAATCAGCCCCAGCATTTT CASSGQLSNQPQHF
many TRBJ1-2 TRBD1 TRBV6-5 15 TGTGCCAGCAGACCTTCGGCCGACAGGGTCCGTGGCTACACCTTC CASRPSADRVRGYTF
. TRBJ2-1 . TRBV6-5 13 TGTGCCAGCACAGGGATCTCCTACAATGAGCAGTTCTTC CASTGISYNEQFF
few TRBJ2-4 . TRBV6-6 13 TGTGCCAGCAGTTATAAGACAGTTCCCATTCAGTACTTC CASSYKTVPIQYF
few TRBJ1-6 . TRBV6-5 15 TGTGCCAGCAGCCCCCCGGGTTTTTTGAATTCACCCCTCCACTTT CASSPPGFLNSPLHF
few TRBJ2-7 . TRBV3-1 12 TGTGCCAGCAGCCAACAGGGCGGGGAGCAGTACTTC CASSQQGGEQYF